The present entry profiles one T cell receptor (beta chain) with its context. Its antigen is undetermined. These data belong to a study of T cell responses to AZD1222 COVID-19 vaccine. Points from the study as a whole: Mapped onto spike, vaccine-associated CD4 TCRs spanned it and were dominant at 160-218 and 743-854. All repertoire sampling was performed exclusively after the peak T cell response. White British ancestry dominated among donors, who included more females, and clonal diversity was possibly underestimated.

The V segment lost 6 bases and the J segment 3 bases; nucleotides outside the gene matches: 7. Looked up from germline, CDR1 is SNHLY and CDR2 is FYNNEI. This CDR3 contains 14 residues. This table comes from immunoSEQ multiplex PCR, and its TCRdb copy is limited to in-frame clones, with some not included. The sample consists of around 140,000 clones, roughly 92% of them appearing once. The chain has TRBV2 and TRBJ2-7, with 8 bases identical to TRBD1. This receptor was identified in an adult in good health. The specimen was peripheral blood, collected on day 0 of AZD1222 vaccination. The CDR3 reads CASSRQGKGYEQYF. CDR3 in DNA: TGTGCCAGCAGCAGACAGGGGAAGGGCTACGAGCAGTACTTC.